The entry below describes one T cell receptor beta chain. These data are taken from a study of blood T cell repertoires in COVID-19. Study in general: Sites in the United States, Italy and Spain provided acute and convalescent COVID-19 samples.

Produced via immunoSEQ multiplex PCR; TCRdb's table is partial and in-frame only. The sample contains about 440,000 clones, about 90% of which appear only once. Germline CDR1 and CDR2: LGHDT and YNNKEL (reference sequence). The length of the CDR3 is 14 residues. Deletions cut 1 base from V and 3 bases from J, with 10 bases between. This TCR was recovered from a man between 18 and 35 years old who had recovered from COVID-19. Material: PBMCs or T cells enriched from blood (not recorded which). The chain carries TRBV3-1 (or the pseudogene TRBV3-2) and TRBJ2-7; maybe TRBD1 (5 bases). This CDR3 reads CASSQGQIYYEQYF. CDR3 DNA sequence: TGTGCCAGCAGCCAAGGACAGATCTACTACGAGCAGTACTTC.